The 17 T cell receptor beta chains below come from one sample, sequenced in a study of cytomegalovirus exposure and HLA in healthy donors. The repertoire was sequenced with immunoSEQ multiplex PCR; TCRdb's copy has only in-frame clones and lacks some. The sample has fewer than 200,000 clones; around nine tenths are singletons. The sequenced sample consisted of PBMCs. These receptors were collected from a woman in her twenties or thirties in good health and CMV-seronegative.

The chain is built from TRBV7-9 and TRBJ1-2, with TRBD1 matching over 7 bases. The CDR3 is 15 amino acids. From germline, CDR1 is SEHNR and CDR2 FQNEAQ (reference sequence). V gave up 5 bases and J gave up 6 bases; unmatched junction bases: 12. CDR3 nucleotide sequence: TGTGCCAGCAGCCAAAACGACAGGGTCATCGATGGCTACACCTTC. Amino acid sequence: CASSQNDRVIDGYTF.

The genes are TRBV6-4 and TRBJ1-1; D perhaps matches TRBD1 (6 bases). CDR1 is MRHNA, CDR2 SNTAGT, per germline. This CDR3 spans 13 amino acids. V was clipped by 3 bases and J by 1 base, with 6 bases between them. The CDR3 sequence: CASSEGANTEAFF. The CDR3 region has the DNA TGTGCCAGCAGTGAGGGGGCGAACACTGAAGCTTTCTTT.

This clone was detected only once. The CDR3 DNA follows: TGTGCCAGCAGCCGACAGGGGTACAATCAGCCCCAGCATTTT. This encodes CASSRQGYNQPQHF. This chain connects TRBV7-2 to TRBJ1-5; 8 bases line up with TRBD1. The CDR3 totals 14 residues. Germline lookup yields CDR1 SGHTA and CDR2 FQGNSA. The trim removed 5 bases at V and 3 bases at J, leaving 3 bases unmatched.

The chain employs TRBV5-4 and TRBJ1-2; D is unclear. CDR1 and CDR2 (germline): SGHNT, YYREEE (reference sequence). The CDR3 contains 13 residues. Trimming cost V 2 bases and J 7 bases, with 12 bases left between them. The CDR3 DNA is TGTGCCAGCAGCTTTGGGAAGGAGGGTGGCTACACCTTC. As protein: CASSFGKEGGYTF. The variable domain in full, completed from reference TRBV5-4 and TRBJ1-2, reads ETGVTQSPTHLIKTRGQQVTLRCSSQSGHNTVSWYQQALGQGPQFIFQYYREEENGRGNFPPRFSGLQFPNYSSELNVNALELDDSALYLCASSFGKEGGYTFGSGTRLTVV.

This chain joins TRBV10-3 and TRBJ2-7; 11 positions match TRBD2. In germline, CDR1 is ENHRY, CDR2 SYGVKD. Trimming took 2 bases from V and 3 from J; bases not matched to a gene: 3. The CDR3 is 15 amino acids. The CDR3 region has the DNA TGTGCCATCAGTGAGCGACTAGCGGGGTTCTACGAGCAGTACTTC. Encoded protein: CAISERLAGFYEQYF.

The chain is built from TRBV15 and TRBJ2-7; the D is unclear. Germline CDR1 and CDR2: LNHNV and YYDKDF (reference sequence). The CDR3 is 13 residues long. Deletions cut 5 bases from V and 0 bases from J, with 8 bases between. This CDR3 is CATSLTRSYEQYF. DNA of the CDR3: TGTGCCACCAGCCTGACACGCTCCTACGAGCAGTACTTC.

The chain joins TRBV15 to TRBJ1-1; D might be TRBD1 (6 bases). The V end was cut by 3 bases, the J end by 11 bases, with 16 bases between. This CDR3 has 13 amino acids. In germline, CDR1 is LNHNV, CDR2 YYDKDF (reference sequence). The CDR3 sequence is CATSSGHSQGAFF. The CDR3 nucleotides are TGTGCCACCAGCAGCGGTCACTCACAGGGCGCTTTCTTT.

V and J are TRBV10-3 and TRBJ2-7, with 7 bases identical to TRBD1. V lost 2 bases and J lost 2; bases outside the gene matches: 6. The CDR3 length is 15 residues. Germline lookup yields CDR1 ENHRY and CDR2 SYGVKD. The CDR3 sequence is CAISEDRELTYEQYF. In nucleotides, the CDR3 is TGTGCCATCAGTGAGGACAGGGAACTCACCTACGAGCAGTACTTC.

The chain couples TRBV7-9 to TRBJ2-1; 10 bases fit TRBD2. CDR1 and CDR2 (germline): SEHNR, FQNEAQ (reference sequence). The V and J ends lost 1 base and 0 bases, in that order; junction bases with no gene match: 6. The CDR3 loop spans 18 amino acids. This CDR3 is CASSLVVLAGDSYNEQFF. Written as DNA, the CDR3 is TGTGCCAGCAGCTTAGTTGTTCTAGCGGGGGACTCCTACAATGAGCAGTTCTTC.

For the CDR3, the DNA is TGTGCCAGCAGCCCAAACCCGTGGGGCAGGTACGAAAAACTGTTTTTT. It specifies CASSPNPWGRYEKLFF. The J gene is TRBJ1-4, the V gene TRBV9, with D possibly TRBD1 on 5 matching bases. CDR3 size: 16 residues. The V and J ends lost 4 bases and 8 bases respectively, with 21 bases between them. Germline V lookup: CDR1 SGDLS, CDR2 YYNGEE. Using reference TRBV9 and TRBJ1-4 for the parts outside the CDR3, the full variable domain is DSGVTQTPKHLITATGQRVTLRCSPRSGDLSVYWYQQSLDQGLQFLIQYYNGEERAKGNILERFSAQQFPDLHSELNLSSLELGDSALYFCASSPNPWGRYEKLFFGSGTQLSVL.

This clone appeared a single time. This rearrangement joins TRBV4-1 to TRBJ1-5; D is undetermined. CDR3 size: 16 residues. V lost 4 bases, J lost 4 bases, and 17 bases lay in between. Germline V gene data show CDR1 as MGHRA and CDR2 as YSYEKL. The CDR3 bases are TGCGCCAGCAGCCCGACATACGACGGCAGGAATCAGCCCCAGCATTTT. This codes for CASSPTYDGRNQPQHF.

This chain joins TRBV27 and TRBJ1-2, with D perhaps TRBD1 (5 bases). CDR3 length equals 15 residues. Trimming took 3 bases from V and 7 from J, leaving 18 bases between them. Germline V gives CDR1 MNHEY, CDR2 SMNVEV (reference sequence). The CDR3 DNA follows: TGTGCCAGCAGTTTGAAAGGGGCGCCTCTTGGTGGCTACACCTTC. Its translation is CASSLKGAPLGGYTF.

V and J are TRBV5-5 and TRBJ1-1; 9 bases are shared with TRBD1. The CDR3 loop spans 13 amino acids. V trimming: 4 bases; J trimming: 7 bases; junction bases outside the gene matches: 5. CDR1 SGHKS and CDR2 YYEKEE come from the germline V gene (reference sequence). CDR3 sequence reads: CASSLRTGVEAFF. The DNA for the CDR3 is TGTGCCAGCAGCCTTCGGACAGGGGTTGAAGCTTTCTTT.

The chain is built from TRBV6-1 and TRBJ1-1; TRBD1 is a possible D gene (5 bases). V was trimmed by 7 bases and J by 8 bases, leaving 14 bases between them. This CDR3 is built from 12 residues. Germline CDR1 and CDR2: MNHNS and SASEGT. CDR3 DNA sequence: TGTGCCAGCATTCAGGGAGGTAGGGAAGCTTTCTTT. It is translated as CASIQGGREAFF.

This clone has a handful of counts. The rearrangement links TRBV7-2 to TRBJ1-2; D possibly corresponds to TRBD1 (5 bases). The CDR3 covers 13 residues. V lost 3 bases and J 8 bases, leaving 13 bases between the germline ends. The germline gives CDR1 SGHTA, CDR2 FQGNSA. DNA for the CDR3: TGTGCCAGCAGCTTTCAGGGCCTTACGGGCTACACCTTC. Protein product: CASSFQGLTGYTF.

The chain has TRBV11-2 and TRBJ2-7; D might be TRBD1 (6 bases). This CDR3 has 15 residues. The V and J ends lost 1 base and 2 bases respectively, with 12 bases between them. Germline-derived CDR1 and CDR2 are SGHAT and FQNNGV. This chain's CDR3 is CASSLGTEITYEQYF. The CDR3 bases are TGTGCCAGCAGCTTAGGGACAGAGATTACCTACGAGCAGTACTTC. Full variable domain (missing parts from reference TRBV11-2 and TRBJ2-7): EAGVAQSPRYKIIEKRQSVAFWCNPISGHATLYWYQQILGQGPKLLIQFQNNGVVDDSQLPKDRFSAERLKGVDSTLKIQPAKLEDSAVYLCASSLGTEITYEQYFGPGTRLTVT.

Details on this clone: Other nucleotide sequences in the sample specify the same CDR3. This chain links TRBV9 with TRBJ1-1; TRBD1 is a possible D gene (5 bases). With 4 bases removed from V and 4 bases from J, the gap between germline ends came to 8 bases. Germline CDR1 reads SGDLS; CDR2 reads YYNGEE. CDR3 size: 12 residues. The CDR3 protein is CASSPQGTEAFF. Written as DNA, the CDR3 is TGTGCCAGCAGCCCTCAGGGCACTGAAGCTTTCTTT.